Given below is one TCR beta chain in context. Germline CDR1 MNHNS, CDR2 SASEGT. With 6 bases clipped from V and 7 bases from J, the junction kept 5 bases outside the gene matches. The CDR3 sequence is 13 residues long. The data were obtained in a study of cytomegalovirus exposure and HLA in healthy donors. The PCR made use of 60 Vbeta and 13 Jbeta primers. Assay: immunoSEQ multiplex PCR; the TCRdb copy retains only in-frame clones and omits some. In the table there are about 170,000 clones, approximately 84% of which are singletons. Material for sequencing was PBMCs. This rearrangement joins TRBV6-1 to TRBJ1-5; the match to TRBD1 covers 8 bases. The sequence derives from a girl between 10 and 17 years old in good health and CMV-seropositive. CDR3 sequence reads: CASRDTGGQPQHF. The CDR3 coding sequence is TGTGCCAGCAGGGACACAGGGGGGCAGCCCCAGCATTTT.